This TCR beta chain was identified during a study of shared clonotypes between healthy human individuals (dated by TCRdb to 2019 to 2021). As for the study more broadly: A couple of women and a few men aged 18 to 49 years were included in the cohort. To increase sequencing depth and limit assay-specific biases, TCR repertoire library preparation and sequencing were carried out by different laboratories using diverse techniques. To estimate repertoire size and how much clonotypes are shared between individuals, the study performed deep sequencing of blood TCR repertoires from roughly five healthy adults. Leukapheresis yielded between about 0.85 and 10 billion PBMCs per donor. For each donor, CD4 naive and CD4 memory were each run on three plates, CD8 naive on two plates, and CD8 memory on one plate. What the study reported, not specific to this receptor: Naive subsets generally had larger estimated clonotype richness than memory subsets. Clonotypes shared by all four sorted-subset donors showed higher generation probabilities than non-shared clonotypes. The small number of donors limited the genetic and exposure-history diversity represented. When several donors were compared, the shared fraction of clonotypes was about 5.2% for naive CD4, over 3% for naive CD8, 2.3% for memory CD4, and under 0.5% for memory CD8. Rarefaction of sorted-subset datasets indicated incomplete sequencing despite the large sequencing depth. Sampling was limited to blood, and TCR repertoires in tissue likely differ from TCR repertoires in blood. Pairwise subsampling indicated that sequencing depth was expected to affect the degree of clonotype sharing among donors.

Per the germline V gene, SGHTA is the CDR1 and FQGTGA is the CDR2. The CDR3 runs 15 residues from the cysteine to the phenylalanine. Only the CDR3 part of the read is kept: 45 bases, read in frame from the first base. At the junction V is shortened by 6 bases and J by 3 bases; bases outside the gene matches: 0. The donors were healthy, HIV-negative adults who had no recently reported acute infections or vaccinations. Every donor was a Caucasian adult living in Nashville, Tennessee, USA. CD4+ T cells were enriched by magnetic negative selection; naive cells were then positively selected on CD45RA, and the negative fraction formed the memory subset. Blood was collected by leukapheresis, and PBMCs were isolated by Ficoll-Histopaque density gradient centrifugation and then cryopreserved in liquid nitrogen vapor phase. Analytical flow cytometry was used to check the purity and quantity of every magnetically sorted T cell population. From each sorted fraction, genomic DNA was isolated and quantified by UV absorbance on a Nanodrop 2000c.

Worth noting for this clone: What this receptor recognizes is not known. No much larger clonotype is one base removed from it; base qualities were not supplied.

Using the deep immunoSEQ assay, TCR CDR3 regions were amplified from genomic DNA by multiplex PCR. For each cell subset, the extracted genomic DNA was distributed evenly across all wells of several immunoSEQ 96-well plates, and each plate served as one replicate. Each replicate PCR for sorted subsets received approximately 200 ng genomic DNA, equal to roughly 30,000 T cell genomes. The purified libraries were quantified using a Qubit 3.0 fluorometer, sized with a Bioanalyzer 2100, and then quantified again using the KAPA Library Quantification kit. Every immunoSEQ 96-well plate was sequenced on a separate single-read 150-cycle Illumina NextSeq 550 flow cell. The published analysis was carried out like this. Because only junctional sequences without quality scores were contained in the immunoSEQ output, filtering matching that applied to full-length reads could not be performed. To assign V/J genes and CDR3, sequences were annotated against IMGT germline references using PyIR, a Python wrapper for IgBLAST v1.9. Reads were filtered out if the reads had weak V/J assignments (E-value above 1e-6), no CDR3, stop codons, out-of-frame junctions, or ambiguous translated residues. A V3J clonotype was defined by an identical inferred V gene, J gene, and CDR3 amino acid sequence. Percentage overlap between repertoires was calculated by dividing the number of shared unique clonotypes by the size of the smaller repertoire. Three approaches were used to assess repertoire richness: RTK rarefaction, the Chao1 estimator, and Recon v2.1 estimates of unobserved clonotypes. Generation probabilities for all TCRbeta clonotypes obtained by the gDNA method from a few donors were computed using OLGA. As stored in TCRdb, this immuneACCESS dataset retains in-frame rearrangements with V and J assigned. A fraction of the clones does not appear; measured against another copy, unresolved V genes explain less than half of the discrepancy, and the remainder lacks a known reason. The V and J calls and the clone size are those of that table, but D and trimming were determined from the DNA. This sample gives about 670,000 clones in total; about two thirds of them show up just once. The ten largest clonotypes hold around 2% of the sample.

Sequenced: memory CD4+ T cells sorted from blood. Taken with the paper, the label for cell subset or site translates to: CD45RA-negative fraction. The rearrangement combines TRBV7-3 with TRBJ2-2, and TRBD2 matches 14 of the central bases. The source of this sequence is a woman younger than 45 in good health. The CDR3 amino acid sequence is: CASRTSGRDTGELFF. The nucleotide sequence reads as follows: TGTGCCAGCAGGACTAGCGGGAGGGACACCGGGGAGCTGTTTTTT.